The T cell receptor beta chain described here comes from a study of long-term antiretroviral therapy in people with HIV. General study findings and limits: All blood samples came from the years 2004 to 2017, possibly under older ART regimens.

This clone has only a few counts. Its antigen is not identified. Trimming removed 7 bases from V and 6 bases from J, with 14 bases in between. Germline CDR1 reads MNHNS; CDR2 reads SASEGT. There are 13 residues in the CDR3. The libraries were made with immunoSEQ v3.0 at survey level. Sequencing was performed with immunoSEQ multiplex PCR; in TCRdb, only in-frame clones are kept and a portion is missing. The sample consists of 20,000 to 25,000 clones, over 70% of them appearing once. This rearrangement joins TRBV6-1 to TRBJ2-3, with D possibly TRBD2 on 6 matching bases. The sequence derives from a man aged 50 or older with HIV. Material: unsorted PBMCs, obtained 0.3 years after starting antiretroviral therapy. CDR3 protein: CASNAGLGDTQYF. The CDR3 DNA sequence: TGTGCCAGCAATGCGGGGCTAGGGGATACGCAGTATTTT.